These 4 T cell receptor beta chains originate from one sample sequenced in a study of T cells after yellow fever vaccination. Via MiXCR, TCRdb re-called the 5' RACE reads, giving one row per CDR3 protein. The top ten hold 2.5% of the sample, which has over 150,000 distinct CDR3 sequences, less than 9% seen once. Sequenced here: CD4+ T cells sorted from PBMCs, sampled about 5 days after the first yellow fever vaccination. The receptors here all came from a young man who received the YFV17D yellow fever vaccine.

This clonotype was observed many times. This chain uses TRBV12-3 or TRBV12-4 with TRBJ2-2; D possibly corresponds to TRBD1 (6 bases). This CDR3 has 15 amino acids. Trimming shortened V by 4 bases and J by 2 bases, and 11 bases separated the two germline ends. The CDR3 DNA is TGTGCCAGCAGTTCCGAGGACAGAAACACCGGGGAGCTGTTTTTT. Translated: CASSSEDRNTGELFF.

V is TRBV3-1 and J is TRBJ1-2, with D hard to call. Trimming left V 4 bases short and J 2 bases short, with 8 bases between. CDR3 length equals 13 residues. Germline assignment: CDR1 LGHDT and CDR2 YNNKEL (reference sequence). CDR3 region: CASSLQKNYGYTF. CDR3 DNA: TGTGCCAGCAGCCTTCAGAAGAACTATGGCTACACCTTC. The variable domain in full, completed from reference TRBV3-1 and TRBJ1-2, reads DTAVSQTPKYLVTQMGNDKSIKCEQNLGHDTMYWYKQDSKKFLKIMFSYNNKELIINETVPNRFSPKSPDKAHLNLHINSLELGDSAVYFCASSLQKNYGYTFGSGTRLTVV.

Ten or more counts support this clonotype. This rearrangement joins TRBV6-2 or TRBV6-3 to TRBJ2-7, with D uncertain. V was shortened by 2 bases and J by 4 bases, with 9 bases between the two germline ends. CDR3 length: 13 residues. The germline gives CDR1 MNHEY, CDR2 SVGEGT. CDR3 residues: CASSYGSVYEQYV. CDR3 nucleotides: TGTGCCAGCAGTTACGGGTCGGTTTACGAGCAGTACGTC.

At least ten counts were recorded for this clonotype. The V call is TRBV20-1, the J call TRBJ2-2, with D possibly being TRBD2 (6 bases). CDR1 and CDR2 from the germline V gene are DFQATT and SNEGSKA (reference sequence). This CDR3 comprises 14 residues. V was clipped by 0 bases and J by 5 bases, with 10 bases between them. The CDR3 nucleotides read TGCAGTGCTAGAGACTGGGGGAGGACCGGGGAGCTGTTTTTT. It translates to CSARDWGRTGELFF.